This is a list of T cell receptor beta chains from one sample in a study of blood T cell repertoires in COVID-19. TCRdb's table, derived via immunoSEQ multiplex PCR, lists solely in-frame clones and lacks some. This sample yields about 76,000 clones, of which 90% to 95% are seen a single time; about 5% belongs to the top ten. The material sequenced was peripheral blood. The receptors come from a human donor in a cohort sampled during active COVID-19. Both conserved end residues are trimmed from each CDR3. Fields, in order: V gene, CDR3 protein.

v_gene: TRBV5-4; CDR3aa: ASKRTSGDLDTQY
v_gene: TRBV3-1/TRBV3-2; CDR3aa: ASKGAYVDEQY
v_gene: TRBV7-9; CDR3aa: ASSRAQGANSNQPQH
v_gene: TRBV6-5; CDR3aa: ASRSRDRDTEAF
v_gene: TRBV2; CDR3aa: ATTNSRTDTQY
v_gene: TRBV5-6; CDR3aa: ASSLLGQPQH
v_gene: TRBV27; CDR3aa: ATWGLDYGYT
v_gene: TRBV12-5; CDR3aa: ASGAGAFSYEQY
v_gene: TRBV18; CDR3aa: ASSPLPEQAIYEQY
v_gene: TRBV18; CDR3aa: ASSPQEAGIHGQPQH
v_gene: TRBV11-2; CDR3aa: ASRPGRGIRGLSSYEQY
v_gene: TRBV11-3; CDR3aa: ASSLGGGFTEAF
v_gene: TRBV7-2; CDR3aa: ASSLEPVRETQY
v_gene: TRBV5-8; CDR3aa: ASSLMWTANYGYT
v_gene: TRBV3-1/TRBV3-2; CDR3aa: ASSQVLAGGNEQF
v_gene: TRBV3-1/TRBV3-2; CDR3aa: ASSQGSRYPDTQY
v_gene: TRBV7-9; CDR3aa: ASSRQGGETQY
v_gene: TRBV16; CDR3aa: ASSQADRGRGEQY
v_gene: TRBV24-1; CDR3aa: ATSDLRNEQF
v_gene: TRBV7-9; CDR3aa: ASSQRQGGELDTQY
v_gene: TRBV10-2; CDR3aa: ASTWTGPLAGELF
v_gene: TRBV6-1; CDR3aa: ASSEARGRLRWQETQY
v_gene: TRBV11-3; CDR3aa: ASSLGDYPQETQY
v_gene: TRBV3-1/TRBV3-2; CDR3aa: ASSPGSTGELF
v_gene: TRBV7-9; CDR3aa: ASSLEYSKDGYT
v_gene: TRBV11-2; CDR3aa: ASSFQGAYGYT
v_gene: TRBV5-1; CDR3aa: ASSLGGQSEAF
v_gene: TRBV7-3; CDR3aa: ASSPSWLAGAGTQY
v_gene: TRBV7-9; CDR3aa: ASSPAGTGGTQY
v_gene: TRBV27; CDR3aa: ASSLVLADDYNEQF
v_gene: TRBV19; CDR3aa: ASSPHPFAGANTGELF
v_gene: TRBV5-1; CDR3aa: ASSLLEGQPQH
v_gene: TRBV10-3; CDR3aa: AISPRGGTDTQY
v_gene: TRBV5-1; CDR3aa: ASSLVIGGQGQAGYT
v_gene: TRBV4-2; CDR3aa: ASSQSTGGTEAF
v_gene: TRBV19; CDR3aa: ASSISGNSPLH
v_gene: TRBV7-2; CDR3aa: ASSLGGGITDTQY
v_gene: TRBV6-6; CDR3aa: ASRLRPRGETQY
v_gene: TRBV19; CDR3aa: ASSDRKDTQY
v_gene: TRBV10-3; CDR3aa: AISQKGGHYEQY
v_gene: TRBV5-1; CDR3aa: ASSSGPGNTEAF
v_gene: TRBV2; CDR3aa: ASSEVSGSDNEQF
v_gene: TRBV5-4; CDR3aa: ASRAGGGNTIY
v_gene: TRBV30; CDR3aa: AWGTGGPQH
v_gene: TRBV6-5; CDR3aa: ASSYSGGGPYEQY
v_gene: TRBV19; CDR3aa: ASSISGQGDGYT
v_gene: TRBV6-6; CDR3aa: ASSYWLDNEQF
v_gene: TRBV5-1; CDR3aa: ASSPDRVGTYEQY
v_gene: TRBV25-1; CDR3aa: ASSDGQGYTGELF
v_gene: TRBV6-5; CDR3aa: ASRGQMNTEAF
v_gene: TRBV29-1; CDR3aa: SVVGQSGETQY
v_gene: TRBV7-9; CDR3aa: ASSLSGAETQY
v_gene: TRBV19; CDR3aa: ASSIQGQLNEKLF
v_gene: TRBV4-1; CDR3aa: ASSHTGMMDTEAF
v_gene: TRBV5-1; CDR3aa: ASSLSVPADSPLH